These 25 T cell receptor beta chains were sequenced from one sample in a study of early T cells in non-severe SARS-CoV-2 infection. TCRdb analysed the 5' RACE reads with MiXCR anew, one entry per CDR3 protein. The sample includes about 80,000 distinct CDR3 sequences, 9% to 14% seen only once; the top ten take about 2.7%. The sample taken for sequencing was whole blood. These receptors came from an adult who was a healthcare worker with PCR-confirmed SARS-CoV-2 infection or an uninfected control (not recorded which).

The J gene is TRBJ2-7, the V gene TRBV4-2; D is uncertain. V lost 4 bases, J lost 9 bases, and 28 bases lay in between. There are 17 residues in the CDR3. Germline CDR1 and CDR2: LGHNA and YNFKEQ. The CDR3 region has the DNA TGTGCCAGCAGCCGAGGCGGCTCAGGAATCTACTACGATGGGCAGTACTTC. Its protein is CASSRGGSGIYYDGQYF.

This clonotype was counted only a few times. V is TRBV11-2 and J is TRBJ2-2; no clear D. Germline V gives CDR1 SGHAT, CDR2 FQNNGV. The ends were cut back, 0 bases at V and 1 base at J, with 12 bases in the middle. The CDR3 totals 17 residues. The CDR3 loop is CASSLEPEVGNTGELFF. In DNA form, the CDR3 reads TGTGCCAGCAGCTTAGAGCCAGAGGTGGGGAACACCGGGGAGCTGTTTTTT.

This clonotype was seen at least ten times. The CDR3 loop is CAWSYPQGRSGYTF. In DNA, the CDR3 is TGTGCCTGGTCCTACCCGCAGGGCCGGAGCGGCTACACCTTC. V is TRBV30 and J is TRBJ1-2; possibly TRBD1 for D (5 bases). V dropped 5 bases and J dropped 8 bases, with 21 bases sitting between them. Per germline, CDR1 GTSNPN and CDR2 SVGIG (reference sequence). There are 14 residues in the CDR3.

This clonotype was seen at least ten times. The chain has TRBV7-6 and TRBJ2-5; TRBD2 is a possible D gene (5 bases). The V end lost 5 bases, the J end lost 5 bases, and 15 bases lay between the germline ends. Germline V gene lookup returns CDR1 SGHVS and CDR2 FNYEAQ. This CDR3 contains 14 residues. Here the CDR3 reads CASSPPPGGETQYF. The CDR3 nucleotides are TGTGCCAGCAGCCCCCCTCCCGGCGGGGAGACCCAGTACTTC.

The genes are TRBV9 and TRBJ2-1; 8 bases agree with TRBD2. The ends lost 0 bases at V and 4 bases at J; junction bases unmatched: 6. CDR1 is SGDLS, CDR2 YYNGEE, per germline. The CDR3 has 16 amino acids. CDR3 sequence: CASSVVSGGQYNEQFF. In DNA, the CDR3 is TGTGCCAGCAGCGTAGTCAGCGGGGGCCAATACAATGAGCAGTTCTTC.

The chain has TRBV9 and TRBJ1-1; D ambiguous. The V end lost 1 base, the J end lost 7 bases, and 11 bases lay between the germline ends. This CDR3 has 13 residues. Germline V CDR1 and CDR2: SGDLS, YYNGEE. CDR3 nucleotide sequence: TGTGCCAGCAGCGTAATGCTGGGCGATGAAGCTTTCTTT. It is translated as CASSVMLGDEAFF.

This clonotype was counted only a few times. The chain employs TRBV12-5 and TRBJ1-6; 8 bases fit TRBD1. Germline lookup yields CDR1 LGHNT and CDR2 FRNRAP. This CDR3 has 15 residues. The ends lost 6 bases at V and 6 bases at J; junction bases unmatched: 7. CDR3 protein: CASGSGQGSNSPLHF. In nucleotides, the CDR3 is TGTGCTAGTGGCTCCGGACAGGGAAGTAATTCACCCCTCCACTTT. The whole variable domain, filled in from reference TRBV12-5 and TRBJ1-6, reads DARVTQTPRHKVTEMGQEVTMRCQPILGHNTVFWYRQTMMQGLELLAYFRNRAPLDDSGMPKDRFSAEMPDATLATLKIQPSEPRDSAVYFCASGSGQGSNSPLHFGNGTRLTVT.

At least ten counts were recorded for this clonotype. The chain has TRBV29-1 and TRBJ1-2; D might be TRBD1 (5 bases). Trimming stripped 0 bases from V and 8 bases from J, with 19 bases between. Germline loops: CDR1 SQVTM, CDR2 ANQGSEA. The CDR3 totals 15 residues. In DNA form, the CDR3 reads TGCAGCGTTGAAGACCCGTCTTCGGGGGGGAGAGGCTACACCTTC. This codes for CSVEDPSSGGRGYTF.

This clonotype was recorded at least ten times. The rearrangement links TRBV11-2 to TRBJ2-5; TRBD1 aligns across 8 bases. CDR3 length equals 14 residues. CDR1 and CDR2 (germline): SGHAT, FQNNGV. The V and J ends lost 4 bases and 4 bases, in that order; junction bases with no gene match: 5. CDR3 sequence reads: CASSSAGGAETQYF. The CDR3 nucleotides read TGTGCCAGCAGCTCGGCAGGGGGCGCAGAGACCCAGTACTTC.

This clonotype was detected ten times or more. The V gene is TRBV7-9, the J gene TRBJ2-5, with 9 nucleotides matching TRBD1. Germline loops: CDR1 SEHNR, CDR2 FQNEAQ (reference sequence). The junction had 2 bases not matched to a gene; V was cut back by 1 base and J by 2 bases. The length of the CDR3 is 15 residues. The CDR3 loop reads CASSLGDREQETQYF. Here the CDR3 DNA reads TGTGCCAGCAGCTTAGGGGACAGGGAACAAGAGACCCAGTACTTC.

In this sample, this clonotype turned up many times. V is TRBV7-6 and J is TRBJ1-1, with TRBD1 matching 8 bases. CDR3 length equals 16 residues. In germline, CDR1 is SGHVS, CDR2 FNYEAQ. The junction had 9 bases not matched to a gene; V was cut back by 1 base and J by 5 bases. The CDR3: CASSLGQGAVGTEAFF. CDR3 bases: TGTGCCAGCAGCTTAGGGCAGGGGGCGGTGGGTACTGAAGCTTTCTTT. Full variable domain (missing parts from reference TRBV7-6 and TRBJ1-1): GAGVSQSPRYKVTKRGQDVALRCDPISGHVSLYWYRQALGQGPEFLTYFNYEAQQDKSGLPNDRFSAERPEGSISTLTIQRTEQRDSAMYRCASSLGQGAVGTEAFFGQGTRLTVV.

In its sample, this clonotype was seen a few times. This chain uses TRBV27 with TRBJ1-2; a possible D gene is TRBD1 (6 bases). Germline lookup yields CDR1 MNHEY and CDR2 SMNVEV (reference sequence). CDR3 length: 15 amino acids. V lost 7 bases, J lost 8 bases, and 23 bases lay in between. The DNA of the CDR3 is TGTGCCAGCAAAGACCGTCTTGGGGGGGCCTTGGGCTACACCTTC. Encoded protein: CASKDRLGGALGYTF.

There are many counts of this clonotype. The DNA of the CDR3 is TGTGCCAGCAGTTTCGGGACAGGACTGCAAGAGACCCAGTACTTC. It codes for CASSFGTGLQETQYF. The rearrangement joins TRBV28 to TRBJ2-5; 8 nucleotides match TRBD1. CDR3 length: 15 residues. The ends lost 3 bases at V and 2 bases at J; junction bases unmatched: 5. Germline CDR1 MDHEN, CDR2 SYDVKM.

Ten or more counts support this clonotype. The rearrangement uses TRBV7-9 and TRBJ2-7, with a weak D call TRBD2 (6 bases). Deletions cut 3 bases from V and 6 bases from J, with 12 bases between. There are 13 residues in the CDR3. The germline V gene encodes CDR1 SEHNR and CDR2 FQNEAQ (reference sequence). CDR3 amino acids: CASSFSGPAEQYF. CDR3 bases: TGTGCCAGCAGCTTTAGCGGCCCCGCCGAGCAGTACTTC.

This clonotype was recorded at least ten times. Written as DNA, the CDR3 is TGCAGTGCTAGAGATATTGAGCGGGGGGGCCAGAGAGATACGCAGTATTTT. It is translated as CSARDIERGGQRDTQYF. The chain links TRBV20-1 to TRBJ2-3, with 10 bases lining up with TRBD2. The CDR3 covers 17 residues. The V segment lost 0 bases and the J segment 5 bases; nucleotides outside the gene matches: 11. Per germline, CDR1 DFQATT and CDR2 SNEGSKA (reference sequence).

The sample holds many counts of this clonotype. The chain has TRBV6-6 and TRBJ2-1, with D tentatively TRBD1 (6 bases). V was cut by 4 bases and J by 8 bases, with 21 bases left in between. The CDR3 spans 16 residues. Germline CDR1 is MNHNY and CDR2 is SVGAGI (reference sequence). This CDR3 is CASSFPTGKRSYEQFF. The CDR3 bases are TGTGCCAGCAGTTTCCCCACAGGGAAGAGATCCTATGAGCAGTTCTTC.

This clonotype was observed a few times. This chain links TRBV21-1 with TRBJ2-3. TRBV21-1 is a pseudogene segment. This CDR3 is 15 amino acids long. The CDR3 spells CASSKAAKAPDTQYF. The CDR3 coding sequence is TGTGCCAGCAGCAAAGCCGCAAAAGCGCCAGATACGCAGTATTTT.

This clonotype was detected a few times. This chain uses TRBV7-6 with TRBJ2-1; perhaps D is TRBD1 or TRBD2 (5 bases each). Germline lookup yields CDR1 SGHVS and CDR2 FNYEAQ. Trimming cost V 1 base and J 9 bases, with 10 bases left between them. The CDR3 covers 13 residues. DNA for the CDR3: TGTGCCAGCAGCTTAGACGGGGCAGGTGAGCAGTTCTTC. Translated: CASSLDGAGEQFF.

The sample holds many counts of this clonotype. This chain connects TRBV11-3 to TRBJ2-1; D gene ambiguous. Germline CDR1 is SGHNT and CDR2 is YENEEA. CDR3 length: 15 amino acids. The V end lost 3 bases, the J end lost 8 bases, and 17 bases lay between the germline ends. CDR3 nucleotide sequence: TGTGCCAGCAGCTTGGAATTCGGCTCATCCGATGAGCAGTTCTTC. Translated, it gives CASSLEFGSSDEQFF.

Many counts were recorded for this clonotype. The chain combines TRBV6-2 or TRBV6-3 with TRBJ2-1; 14 bases match TRBD2. In germline, CDR1 is MNHEY, CDR2 SVGEGT. V was clipped by 4 bases and J by 3 bases; unmatched bases: 5. This CDR3 has 17 residues. The CDR3 loop is CASSSGLAGVYYNEQFF. In DNA form, the CDR3 reads TGTGCCAGCAGTTCGGGACTAGCGGGAGTTTACTACAATGAGCAGTTCTTC.

CDR3 bases: TGTGCCAGCAGTGTCGGGACAGGGGAAAGGCACGAGCAGTACTTC. Translated, it gives CASSVGTGERHEQYF. V usage is TRBV28 and J usage is TRBJ2-7; TRBD1 agrees at 10 bases. The J segment lost 5 bases and the V segment lost 5 bases, leaving 9 bases of the junction unmatched. Germline V CDR1 and CDR2: MDHEN, SYDVKM. This CDR3 comprises 15 residues.

This clonotype was recorded a few times. The genes are TRBV19 and TRBJ2-1; D is ambiguous. The CDR3 is made up of 11 amino acids. The V and J ends lost 4 bases and 7 bases respectively, with 5 bases between them. Germline loops: CDR1 LNHDA, CDR2 SQIVND (reference sequence). CDR3 sequence reads: CASSNLNEQFF. The CDR3 DNA follows: TGTGCCAGTAGTAACCTTAATGAGCAGTTCTTC.

There are a few counts of this clonotype. The V gene is TRBV30, the J gene TRBJ1-1; D is uncertain. The CDR3 consists of 13 residues. Per the germline V gene, CDR1 is GTSNPN and CDR2 is SVGIG (reference sequence). The V end was cut by 2 bases, the J end by 2 bases, with 9 bases between. The CDR3 nucleotides are TGTGCCTGGAGTACCCGACTCAACACTGAAGCTTTCTTT. This gives the protein CAWSTRLNTEAFF.

This clonotype was recorded many times. This chain joins TRBV2 and TRBJ2-3, with 14 bases that match TRBD2. CDR3 length equals 17 residues. Trimming cost V 7 bases and J 3 bases; bases outside gene matches: 9. Per the germline V gene, CDR1 is SNHLY and CDR2 is FYNNEI. This CDR3 reads CASTYRTSGRKTDTQYF. In nucleotides, the CDR3 is TGTGCCAGCACCTACAGGACTAGCGGGAGGAAGACAGATACGCAGTATTTT.

The chain is built from TRBV20-1 and TRBJ1-2; D unclear. Looked up from germline, CDR1 is DFQATT and CDR2 is SNEGSKA (reference sequence). V lost 0 bases and J lost 4, with 12 bases in between. The CDR3 spans 14 residues. Here the CDR3 reads CSARDKYRPYGYTF. CDR3 coding DNA: TGCAGTGCTAGAGATAAGTACAGACCCTATGGCTACACCTTC.